Following are 12 T cell receptor beta chains from one sample sequenced in a study of cytomegalovirus exposure and HLA in healthy donors. Use of 60 Vbeta and 13 Jbeta primers characterized the PCR. Profiled with immunoSEQ multiplex PCR; TCRdb holds only in-frame clones, not every one. The sample has under 200,000 clones; about 85% are singletons. The sequenced sample consisted of PBMCs. These receptors all stem from a male donor in good health and CMV-seropositive.

The chain employs TRBV25-1 and TRBJ2-7; D is possibly TRBD1 (6 bases). The V end lost 6 bases, the J end lost 2 bases, and 11 bases lay between the germline ends. The CDR3 length is 13 residues. In germline, CDR1 is MGHDK, CDR2 SYGVNS. CDR3 sequence (DNA): TGTGCCAGCAGGACAGGCAACACCTACGAGCAGTACTTC. It codes for CASRTGNTYEQYF.

The rearrangement links TRBV13 to TRBJ2-3; TRBD2 is a possible D gene (6 bases). The germline V gene has CDR1 PRHDT and CDR2 FYEKMQ (reference sequence). The V and J ends lost 3 bases and 1 base respectively, with 11 bases between them. The CDR3 consists of 15 residues. CDR3 residues: CASSLRRGGTDTQYF. Here the CDR3 DNA reads TGTGCCAGCAGCTTGAGGCGGGGTGGCACAGATACGCAGTATTTT.

This clone was seen only a few times. V gene TRBV7-2 combines with J gene TRBJ2-1; 8 bases match TRBD2. CDR1 SGHTA and CDR2 FQGNSA come from the germline V gene. The CDR3 totals 16 residues. J was trimmed by 2 bases and V by 5 bases; bases with no gene match: 8. The CDR3 sequence: CASSVGAGGPYNEQFF. In DNA, the CDR3 is TGTGCCAGCAGCGTAGGGGCGGGAGGTCCCTACAATGAGCAGTTCTTC.

The chain recombines TRBV6-5 with TRBJ2-3, with TRBD2 matching over 8 bases. With 0 bases clipped from V and 1 base from J, the junction kept 3 bases outside the gene matches. The CDR3 has 16 amino acids. Germline assignment: CDR1 MNHEY and CDR2 SVGAGI. CDR3 in amino acids: CASSYSRAGGTDTQYF. Written as DNA, the CDR3 is TGTGCCAGCAGTTACTCCCGAGCGGGAGGCACAGATACGCAGTATTTT.

Only a few counts were recorded for this clone. The chain is built from TRBV27 and TRBJ2-3, with 8 bases aligning to TRBD1. V dropped 8 bases and J dropped 0; count of bases not matched to a gene: 19. The CDR3 sequence is 19 residues long. In germline, CDR1 is MNHEY, CDR2 SMNVEV (reference sequence). The CDR3 spells CASGDRGPLGGTSTDTQYF. Here the CDR3 DNA reads TGTGCCAGCGGAGACAGGGGACCCTTAGGCGGGACTAGCACAGATACGCAGTATTTT.

The chain links TRBV6-5 to TRBJ1-6, with 9 bases lining up with TRBD1. Germline V gives CDR1 MNHEY, CDR2 SVGAGI. The CDR3 totals 14 residues. V lost 5 bases, J lost 9 bases, and 5 bases stayed unmatched. In nucleotides, the CDR3 is TGTGCCAGCAGTCCGGACAGGGGTGTTTCACCCCTCCACTTT. Protein sequence: CASSPDRGVSPLHF.

This clone was found once. The chain carries TRBV10-3 and TRBJ1-2, with 9 bases fitting TRBD1. CDR1 ENHRY and CDR2 SYGVKD come from the germline V gene. This CDR3 comprises 14 residues. Germline trimming cut 6 bases from V and 1 base from J; bases unmatched to any gene: 3. The CDR3 coding sequence is TGTGCCATCAGGCCGGGACAGGGTAACTATGGCTACACCTTC. Translation: CAIRPGQGNYGYTF.

This chain uses TRBV7-2 with TRBJ2-3; TRBD2 matches at 8 bases. This CDR3 comprises 15 residues. Germline trimming cut 3 bases from V and 2 bases from J; bases unmatched to any gene: 4. The V gene's germline CDR1 is SGHTA and CDR2 FQGNSA. The CDR3 region is CASSFAGGFTDTQYF. The CDR3 coding sequence is TGTGCCAGCAGCTTCGCGGGGGGATTCACAGATACGCAGTATTTT.

V is TRBV23-1 and J is TRBJ2-5; D remains ambiguous. The end of the DNA aligns better with TRBJ2-7, so the J call may be wrong. TRBV23-1 qualifies as an ORF whose function is uncertain. The CDR3 consists of 12 residues. CDR3 sequence: CASLSGSYEQYF. In DNA form, the CDR3 reads TGCGCCAGCCTATCAGGCTCCTACGAGCAGTACTTC.

V gene TRBV7-3 combines with J gene TRBJ2-3; possibly TRBD2 for D (7 bases). Trimming removed 0 bases at V and 2 bases at J, with 21 bases between. The CDR3 length is 19 residues. Germline CDR1 SGHTA, CDR2 FQGTGA. The chain's CDR3 is CASSLTSGVGGGFTDTQYF. The DNA for the CDR3 is TGTGCCAGCAGCTTAACGTCGGGCGTTGGGGGGGGCTTCACAGATACGCAGTATTTT.

This clone has a single count. V and J are TRBV7-2 and TRBJ1-2; 8 bases agree with TRBD1. The length of the CDR3 is 15 residues. Germline V gives CDR1 SGHTA, CDR2 FQGNSA. Trimming at V came to 1 base and at J to 7 bases, leaving 8 bases not matched to a gene. The CDR3 here is CASSLGGQGSFGYTF. CDR3 DNA: TGTGCCAGCAGCTTAGGAGGACAGGGTTCGTTTGGCTACACCTTC.

CDR3 coding DNA: TGTGCCAGCAGCTATACAGGGGATCGGGATCAGCCCCAGCATTTT. Its protein is CASSYTGDRDQPQHF. V usage is TRBV7-9 and J usage is TRBJ1-5; TRBD1 matches at 7 bases. Germline values: CDR1 SEHNR, CDR2 FQNEAQ (reference sequence). The ends lost 4 bases at V and 5 bases at J; junction bases unmatched: 8. The CDR3 runs to 15 residues.